These T cell receptor beta chains were read from a single sample in a study of T cell repertoires in cytomegalovirus infection. Their cognate antigens are unknown. Using its own MiXCR run on the reads, TCRdb lists one record per CDR3 protein. In the table there are about 500,000 distinct CDR3 sequences, roughly 34% of which are singletons. The sequences come from cultured PBMCs, collected from culture after CMV antigen stimulation. Receptors originate from a human donor in good health (CMV status not recorded). Some clones in this sample may be carry-over from other donors' samples. Each CDR3 is given with its conserved first and last residue. Fields, in order: CDR3 length, V gene, D gene, clone size, J gene, CDR3 DNA, CDR3 protein. A D gene is named only where the DNA matches it firmly. Some rows mark clone size as missing; the rest say once, few, many or name a class of expanded clone.

13	TRBV15	NA	NA	TRBJ2-3	TGTGCCACCAGCAGAGGGTACCCAGATACGCAGTATTTT	CATSRGYPDTQYF
14	TRBV29-1	NA	NA	TRBJ1-5	TGCAGCGTATCAGTAGGAGGGGGCAATCAGCCCCAGCATTTT	CSVSVGGGNQPQHF
15	TRBV7-2	TRBD1	NA	TRBJ1-6	TGTGCCAGCAGCTACCGGGACAGATTTAATTCACCCCTCCACTTT	CASSYRDRFNSPLHF
14	TRBV4-3	NA	NA	TRBJ1-6	TGCGCCAGCAGCCAAGATTGGGGGGATTCACCCCTCCACTTT	CASSQDWGDSPLHF
14	TRBV4-3	NA	NA	TRBJ2-1	TGCGCCAGCAGCCGTACCCCGACAGACAATGAGCAGTTCTTC	CASSRTPTDNEQFF
17	TRBV5-1	NA	few	TRBJ2-2	TGCGCCAGCAGCTTGGCCCATACTGGACAGCACACCGGGGAGCTGTTTTTT	CASSLAHTGQHTGELFF
16	TRBV24-1	TRBD2	few	TRBJ2-5	TGTGCCACCAGTGGCTTCCAGCGGGAGGTTGGAGAGACCCAGTACTTC	CATSGFQREVGETQYF
13	TRBV7-3	TRBD1	few	TRBJ1-2	TGTGCCAGCAGCATCGACAGGGGCCGTGGCTACACCTTC	CASSIDRGRGYTF
13	TRBV6-2/TRBV6-3	NA	few	TRBJ1-5	TGTGCCAGCACCTTAACGGGGAATCAGCCCCAGCATTTT	CASTLTGNQPQHF
16	TRBV27	NA	NA	TRBJ1-5	TGTGCCAGCAGTTTATGGGCCAGGGGATTTCATCAGCCCCAGCATTTT	CASSLWARGFHQPQHF
19	TRBV5-6	NA	few	TRBJ2-7	TGTGCCAGCAGCTCCGGTGGTAGAGCCAATTACTTAAGCTCCTACGAGCAGTACTTC	CASSSGGRANYLSSYEQYF
14	TRBV7-2	NA	many	TRBJ2-1	TGTGCCAGCAGCGTGGGGGGGCTAGCCAATGAGCAGTTCTTC	CASSVGGLANEQFF
15	TRBV4-1	TRBD1	few	TRBJ1-5	TGCGCCAGCAGCCAGAGGGACAGGGAGGGCCAGCCCCAGCATTTT	CASSQRDREGQPQHF
14	TRBV7-9	NA	few	TRBJ2-1	TGTGCCAGCAGCTACAGCCGGGAGAACAATGAGCAGTTCTTC	CASSYSRENNEQFF
15	TRBV7-2	TRBD2	NA	TRBJ2-1	TGTGCCAGCAGACCCACTAGCGGGAGTCGCAATGAGCAGTTCTTC	CASRPTSGSRNEQFF
12	TRBV6-2/TRBV6-3	NA	NA	TRBJ2-7	TGTGCCAGCAGTTGGAGGGTGTACGAGCAGTACTTC	CASSWRVYEQYF